These 24 T cell receptor beta chains were all obtained from the same sample, sequenced in a study of blood T cell repertoires in COVID-19. Generated by immunoSEQ multiplex PCR, the TCRdb table keeps only in-frame clones and is missing some. The data contain about 480,000 clones, more than 75% of them singletons. Sequenced: PBMCs or T cells enriched from blood (not recorded which). These receptors all come from a middle-aged woman who had recovered from COVID-19.

This clone has a single count. This chain links TRBV4-1 with TRBJ2-5; TRBD1 is a possible D gene (5 bases). Trimming stripped 1 base from V and 5 bases from J, with 14 bases between. The length of the CDR3 is 15 residues. Germline CDR1 MGHRA, CDR2 YSYEKL. CDR3 nucleotides: TGCGCCAGCAGCCAAGGGGGCGCCTTACGGGAGACCCAGTACTTC. Encoded protein: CASSQGGALRETQYF.

The chain recombines TRBV6-1 with TRBJ1-2; TRBD1 matches at 7 bases. Unmatched junction bases numbered 9, after V lost 5 bases and J lost 3 bases. CDR3 length equals 15 residues. Germline V gene data show CDR1 as MNHNS and CDR2 as SASEGT. CDR3 bases: TGTGCCAGCAGTACCGAGGACAGGAGCCACTATGGCTACACCTTC. Translating it yields CASSTEDRSHYGYTF.

The chain carries TRBV7-8 and TRBJ1-2; TRBD1 aligns across 8 bases. CDR1 is SGHVS and CDR2 is FQNEAQ in the germline V gene. V was clipped by 5 bases and J by 3 bases; unmatched bases: 11. The CDR3 extends over 16 amino acids. In DNA, the CDR3 is TGTGCCAGCAGCATCCGGACAGGGATGGGGTACTATGGCTACACCTTC. This translates into CASSIRTGMGYYGYTF.

The V gene is TRBV14, the J gene TRBJ1-2; 7 bases fit TRBD1. V lost 4 bases, J lost 2 bases, and 7 bases stayed unmatched. Germline CDR1 reads SGHDN; CDR2 reads FVKESK. The CDR3 extends over 15 amino acids. The CDR3 here is CASSPWGQTNYGYTF. In DNA, the CDR3 is TGTGCCAGCAGCCCCTGGGGACAGACAAACTATGGCTACACCTTC.

The rearrangement links TRBV7-2 to TRBJ2-5; D is perhaps TRBD1 (6 bases). Between the trimmed V and J ends, which lost 4 bases and 4 bases, there was a span of 10 bases. The germline CDR1 and CDR2 sequences are SGHTA and FQGNSA. CDR3 length: 13 residues. CDR3 bases: TGTGCCAGCAGCTGGGGGCAGGGAGAGACCCAGTACTTC. Protein: CASSWGQGETQYF.

This clone has a handful of counts. This chain links TRBV28 with TRBJ2-1, with a tentative D call TRBD2 (5 bases). Trimming took 5 bases from V and 4 from J, leaving 12 bases between them. The V gene's germline CDR1 is MDHEN and CDR2 SYDVKM. The CDR3 spans 14 residues. CDR3 region: CASSRGRGYNEQFF. The CDR3 DNA reads as TGTGCCAGCAGTCGCGGACGAGGGTACAATGAGCAGTTCTTC. The whole variable domain, remainder taken from reference TRBV28 and TRBJ2-1, is DVKVTQSSRYLVKRTGEKVFLECVQDMDHENMFWYRQDPGLGLRLIYFSYDVKMKEKGDIPEGYSVSREKKERFSLILESASTNQTSMYLCASSRGRGYNEQFFGPGTRLTVL.

The CDR3 nucleotides are TGCGCCAGCTCGGACAGGGCCTCTGGAAACACCATATATTTT. This sequence encodes CASSDRASGNTIYF. The chain is built from TRBV5-1 and TRBJ1-3; 8 bases map to TRBD1. This CDR3 region has 14 residues. The germline V gene has CDR1 SGHRS and CDR2 YFSETQ. V gave up 7 bases and J gave up 0 bases; unmatched junction bases: 3. Filled out from reference TRBV5-1 and TRBJ1-3, the complete variable domain reads KAGVTQTPRYLIKTRGQQVTLSCSPISGHRSVSWYQQTPGQGLQFLFEYFSETQRNKGNFPGRFSGRQFSNSRSEMNVSTLELGDSALYLCASSDRASGNTIYFGEGSWLTVV.

The rearrangement uses TRBV3-1 (or the pseudogene TRBV3-2) and TRBJ1-3; D gene ambiguous. CDR1 is LGHDT and CDR2 is YNNKEL in the germline V gene (reference sequence). V gave up 1 base and J gave up 9 bases, with 10 bases separating them. The CDR3 is made up of 13 amino acids. In DNA form, the CDR3 reads TGTGCCAGCAGCCAAGTTGGTCGGAGCACCATATATTTT. Amino acids: CASSQVGRSTIYF.

Note on this clone: Additional DNA sequences in this sample encode the identical CDR3. The chain couples TRBV19 to TRBJ2-3; D gene uncertain. V was pared by 2 bases and J by 3 bases, with 3 bases between. There are 12 residues in the CDR3. Germline loops: CDR1 LNHDA, CDR2 SQIVND (reference sequence). The CDR3 region has the DNA TGTGCCAGTAGTATATCGACAGATACGCAGTATTTT. Amino acid sequence: CASSISTDTQYF.

Turning to this clone: This same CDR3 is encoded by further DNA sequences in the sample. The genes are TRBV19 and TRBJ1-5; the D gene is possibly TRBD1 (5 bases). The CDR3 sequence is 14 residues long. Germline assignment: CDR1 LNHDA and CDR2 SQIVND (reference sequence). Trimming took 3 bases from V and 4 from J, leaving 10 bases between them. The CDR3 DNA sequence: TGTGCCAGTAGTATTCAGGGTCGGAATCAGCCCCAGCATTTT. Protein sequence: CASSIQGRNQPQHF.

The gene calls are TRBV4-3 and TRBJ2-2; 11 bases fit TRBD2. Trimming removed 4 bases from V and 6 bases from J; junction bases left unmatched: 10. There are 17 residues in the CDR3. Germline CDR1 reads LGHNA; CDR2 reads YSLEER. CDR3 protein: CASSPGSGRAQSGELFF. CDR3 nucleotides: TGCGCCAGCAGCCCAGGTAGCGGGAGGGCCCAGTCCGGGGAGCTGTTTTTT.

The chain recombines TRBV14 with TRBJ1-1; D not certain. The CDR3 loop spans 13 amino acids. Trimming left V 4 bases short and J 6 bases short, with 12 bases between. CDR1 SGHDN and CDR2 FVKESK come from the germline V gene. The chain's CDR3 is CASSPRLYSEAFF. The CDR3 DNA is TGTGCCAGCAGCCCCCGCCTCTACTCTGAAGCTTTCTTT.

A word on this clone: A much larger clone differs from this one at a single base, so this may be a read error. This chain uses TRBV5-6 with TRBJ1-1; possible D gene TRBD1, 6 bases. Germline V gene data show CDR1 as SGHDT and CDR2 as YYEEEE. The CDR3 length is 13 residues. The V end lost 4 bases, the J end lost 2 bases, and 9 bases lay between the germline ends. The CDR3, as DNA: TGTGCCAGCAGCATACAGGGAAACACTGAAGCTTTCTTT. This codes for CASSIQGNTEAFF.

This sequence joins TRBV3-1 (or the pseudogene TRBV3-2) and TRBJ2-3; TRBD2 matches at 14 bases. Trimming removed 4 bases from V and 2 bases from J; junction bases left unmatched: 2. Germline CDR1 reads LGHDT; CDR2 reads YNNKEL (reference sequence). The CDR3 spans 16 residues. This chain's CDR3 is CASSLGLAGVTDTQYF. The CDR3 region has the DNA TGTGCCAGCAGCCTGGGACTAGCGGGGGTCACAGATACGCAGTATTTT.

The CDR3 protein is CASSESNDPVRGYTF. CDR3 nucleotides: TGCGCCAGCAGTGAGTCGAATGACCCAGTCAGGGGCTACACCTTC. The chain joins TRBV10-1 to TRBJ1-2, with D uncertain. V lost 0 bases, J lost 8 bases, and 16 bases lay in between. Germline CDR1 and CDR2: WNHNN and SYGVQD (reference sequence). The CDR3 sequence is 15 residues long.

CDR3 in amino acids: CASSYSNRDSPLHF. The CDR3 nucleotides are TGTGCCAGCAGTTACTCGAACCGAGATTCACCCCTCCACTTT. The gene calls are TRBV6-5 and TRBJ1-6; D unresolved. The CDR3 contains 14 residues. Germline values: CDR1 MNHEY, CDR2 SVGAGI. V was trimmed by 0 bases and J by 8 bases, leaving 8 bases between them.

This chain links TRBV19 with TRBJ1-5, with D tentatively TRBD1 (6 bases). From germline, CDR1 is LNHDA and CDR2 SQIVND (reference sequence). The CDR3 has 15 residues. Trimming cost V 1 base and J 4 bases, with 11 bases left between them. The CDR3 DNA sequence: TGTGCCAGTAGTATAGCCCGAGGGGGAAATCAGCCCCAGCATTTT. Translating gives CASSIARGGNQPQHF.

The V gene is TRBV21-1, the J gene TRBJ1-3; TRBD1 is the table's D call and was not checked against the DNA. TRBV21-1 is tagged as a pseudogene. CDR3 length: 17 residues. This CDR3 reads CASSSVTGGAPGNTIYF. The CDR3 bases are TGTGCCAGCAGCAGTGTTACAGGGGGGGCGCCTGGAAACACCATATATTTT.

The chain recombines TRBV4-3 with TRBJ1-5, with 9 bases that match TRBD1. In germline, CDR1 is LGHNA, CDR2 YSLEER. The J segment lost 7 bases and the V segment lost 0 bases, leaving 7 bases of the junction unmatched. This CDR3 comprises 16 residues. The CDR3 sequence: CASSQDRGQGWQPQHF. The CDR3 DNA reads TGCGCCAGCAGCCAAGATAGAGGACAGGGGTGGCAGCCCCAGCATTTT.

The chain uses TRBV5-4 and TRBJ2-7; perhaps TRBD1 as D (7 bases). Per the germline V gene, CDR1 is SGHNT and CDR2 is YYREEE (reference sequence). V shed 0 bases and J shed 0 bases, with 19 bases lying between them. This CDR3 spans 18 amino acids. The CDR3, as DNA: TGTGCCAGCAGCTTGGTCGGTGGCAGGGGGGCGAGCTCCTACGAGCAGTACTTC. Protein: CASSLVGGRGASSYEQYF.

The genes are TRBV20-1 and TRBJ1-6; TRBD1 agrees at 7 bases. The CDR3 covers 19 residues. Germline assignment: CDR1 DFQATT and CDR2 SNEGSKA (reference sequence). After removal of 3 bases from V and 0 bases from J, the junction contained 14 bases not matched to a gene. The DNA of the CDR3 is TGCAGTGCTAGTAGGGGGACAGTCGCCCGGGGCTCCTATAATTCACCCCTCCACTTT. Its translation is CSASRGTVARGSYNSPLHF.

This chain links TRBV4-3 with TRBJ2-7, with TRBD1 matching 9 bases. The germline gives CDR1 LGHNA, CDR2 YSLEER. CDR3 length: 16 amino acids. With 0 bases clipped from V and 3 bases from J, the junction kept 6 bases outside the gene matches. In DNA, the CDR3 is TGCGCCAGCAGCCAAGATCTTGCGACAGGGGGCTACGAGCAGTACTTC. It codes for CASSQDLATGGYEQYF.

This chain uses TRBV7-2 with TRBJ2-7; TRBD1 aligns across 10 bases. The CDR3 has 16 amino acids. The V segment lost 1 base and the J segment 3 bases; nucleotides outside the gene matches: 6. Germline V gene data show CDR1 as SGHTA and CDR2 as FQGNSA. CDR3 bases: TGTGCCAGCAGCTTAGGGGTTAGGGACAGGGGCTACGAGCAGTACTTC. It yields the protein CASSLGVRDRGYEQYF.

This sequence joins TRBV6-5 and TRBJ1-3, with D unresolved. Between the trimmed V and J ends, which lost 4 bases and 0 bases, there was a span of 4 bases. The CDR3 consists of 13 residues. Looked up from germline, CDR1 is MNHEY and CDR2 is SVGAGI. As DNA, the CDR3 is TGTGCCAGCAGTTCCGTCTCTGGAAACACCATATATTTT. Protein sequence: CASSSVSGNTIYF.